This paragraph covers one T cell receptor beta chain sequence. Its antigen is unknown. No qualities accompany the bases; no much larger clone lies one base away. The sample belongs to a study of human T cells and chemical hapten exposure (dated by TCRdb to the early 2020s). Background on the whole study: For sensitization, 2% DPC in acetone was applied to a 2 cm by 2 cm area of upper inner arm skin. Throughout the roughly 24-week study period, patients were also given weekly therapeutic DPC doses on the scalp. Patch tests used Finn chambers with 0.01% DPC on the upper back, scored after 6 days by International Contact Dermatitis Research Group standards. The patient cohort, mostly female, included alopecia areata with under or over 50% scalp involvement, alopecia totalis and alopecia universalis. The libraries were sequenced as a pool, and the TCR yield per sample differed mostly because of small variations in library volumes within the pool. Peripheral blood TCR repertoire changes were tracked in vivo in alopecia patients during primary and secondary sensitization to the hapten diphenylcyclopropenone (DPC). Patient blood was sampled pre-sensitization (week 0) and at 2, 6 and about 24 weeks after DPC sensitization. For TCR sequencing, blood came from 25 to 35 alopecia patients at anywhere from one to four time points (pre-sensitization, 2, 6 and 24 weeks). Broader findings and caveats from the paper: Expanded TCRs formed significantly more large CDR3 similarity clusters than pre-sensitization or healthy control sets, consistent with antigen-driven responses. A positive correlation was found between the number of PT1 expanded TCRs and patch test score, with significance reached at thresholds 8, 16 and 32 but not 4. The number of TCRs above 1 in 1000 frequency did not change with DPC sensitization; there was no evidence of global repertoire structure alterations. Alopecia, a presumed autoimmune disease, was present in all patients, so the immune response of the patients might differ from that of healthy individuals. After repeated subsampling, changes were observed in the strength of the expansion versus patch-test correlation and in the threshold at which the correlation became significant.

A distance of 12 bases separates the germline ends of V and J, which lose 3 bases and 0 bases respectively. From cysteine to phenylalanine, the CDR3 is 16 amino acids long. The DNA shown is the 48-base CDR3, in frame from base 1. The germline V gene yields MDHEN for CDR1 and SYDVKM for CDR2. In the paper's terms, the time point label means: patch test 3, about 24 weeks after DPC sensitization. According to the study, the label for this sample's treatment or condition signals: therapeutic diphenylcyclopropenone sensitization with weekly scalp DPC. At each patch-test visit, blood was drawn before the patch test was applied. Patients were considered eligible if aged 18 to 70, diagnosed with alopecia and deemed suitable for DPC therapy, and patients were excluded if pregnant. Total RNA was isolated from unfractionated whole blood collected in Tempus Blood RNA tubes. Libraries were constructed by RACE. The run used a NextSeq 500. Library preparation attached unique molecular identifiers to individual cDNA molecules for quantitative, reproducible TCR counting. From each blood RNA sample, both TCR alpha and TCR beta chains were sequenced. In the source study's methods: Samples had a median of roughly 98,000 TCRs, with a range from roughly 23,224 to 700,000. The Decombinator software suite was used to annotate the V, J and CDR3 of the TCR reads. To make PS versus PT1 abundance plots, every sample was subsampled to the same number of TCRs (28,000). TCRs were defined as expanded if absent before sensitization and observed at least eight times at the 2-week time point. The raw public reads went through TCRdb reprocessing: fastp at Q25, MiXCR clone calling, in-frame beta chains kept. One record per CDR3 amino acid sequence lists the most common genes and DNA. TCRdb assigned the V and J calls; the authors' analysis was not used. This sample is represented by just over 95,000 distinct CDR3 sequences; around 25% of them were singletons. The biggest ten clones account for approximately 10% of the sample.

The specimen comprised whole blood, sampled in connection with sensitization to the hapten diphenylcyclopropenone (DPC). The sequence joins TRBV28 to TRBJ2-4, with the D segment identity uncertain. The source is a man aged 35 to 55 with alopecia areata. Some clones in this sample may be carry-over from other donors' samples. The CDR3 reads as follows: CASSFSSRLAKNIQYF. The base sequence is TGTGCCAGCAGTTTTAGTAGCCGTCTAGCCAAAAACATTCAGTACTTC.